This T cell receptor (beta chain) is drawn from a study of response to subunit inactivated influenza vaccine (dated by TCRdb to 2016 to 2018). A note on the overall study: The study used deep quantitative T cell receptor repertoire profiling to track responses to a trivalent subunit inactivated influenza vaccine.

The CDR3, cysteine through phenylalanine, is 13 amino acids long. Kept here is only the CDR3 DNA, which spans 39 bases and is read in frame from base 1. Between the V and J ends, shortened by 2 bases and 6 bases respectively, the junction contains 10 bases. CDR1 SGHTA and CDR2 FQGNSA were looked up in the germline V gene. On the study overall, not on this receptor specifically: It was suggested by the authors that each seasonal influenza vaccination may recruit only a limited number of new T cells.

The library was obtained by RT-PCR. The instrument was an Illumina HiSeq 2500. TCRdb trimmed public reads at Q25 via fastp, called clones via MiXCR and kept in-frame beta chains. Under each unique CDR3 protein, matching rows form one entry showing the most common genes and DNA. Across this sample there are 630,000 or so distinct CDR3 sequences, with 15% to 18% seen only once. The ten largest account for around a tenth of the sample. Worth noting for this clonotype: Which antigen it targets is not known. Base qualities are not at hand, and no much larger clone is one base apart.

The specimen was PBMCs from blood, collected roughly 13 days after vaccination. The chain employs TRBV7-2 and TRBJ1-2; the best D guess is TRBD1, with 5 bases matching. This TCR was recovered from a man aged 45-65 years who received an inactivated influenza vaccine. Donor details come from another sample of the same person, matched by shared clones. The nucleotides read TGTGCCAGCAGCTTAAGGAGGGGCGATGGCTACACCTTC. Its protein is CASSLRRGDGYTF.